One T cell receptor beta chain is described in this entry. The protocol was immunoSEQ multiplex PCR, while the TCRdb copy is restricted to in-frame clones and leaves out a portion. In the table there are approximately 76,000 clones, around 83% of which are singletons. V gave up 6 bases and J gave up 2 bases; unmatched junction bases: 4. Germline-derived CDR1 and CDR2 are SGHVS and FNYEAQ. The CDR3 is 16 amino acids. The entry originates in a study of blood T cell repertoires in COVID-19. Study-level background: The analysed material was cDNA or gDNA that came from T cells, B-cell-depleted T cells, or PBMCs.

The sample consisted of peripheral blood. The clonotype originates from a woman aged 80 or over with active or convalescent COVID-19. The J gene is TRBJ2-2, the V gene TRBV7-6, with 12 bases identical to TRBD2. The CDR3 reads CASRRLAGDNTGELFF. DNA of the CDR3: TGTGCCAGCAGAAGACTAGCGGGGGATAACACCGGGGAGCTGTTTTTT.